This TCR beta chain was observed in a study of shared clonotypes between healthy human individuals. Looking at the study overall: Three CD4 naive, three CD4 memory, two CD8 naive and one CD8 memory plate were used per donor. Overall study findings and caveats: Clonotypes shared by all four donors outscored non-shared clonotypes in generation probability.

The CDR3 loop spans 16 amino acids. Germline V CDR1 and CDR2: MNHNY, SVGAGI (reference sequence). Trimming cost V 0 bases and J 7 bases; bases outside gene matches: 2. This clone was counted only a few times. The antigen remains unidentified. All donors qualified as healthy HIV-negative adults and had experienced no recent acute infections or vaccinations. Generated by immunoSEQ multiplex PCR, the TCRdb table keeps only in-frame clones and is missing some. The sample lists some 1 million clones, around 74% occurring once. Specimen: memory CD4+ T cells sorted from blood. Specified subset: CD45RA-negative fraction. The chain employs TRBV6-6 and TRBJ1-6, with TRBD1 matching 11 bases. The TCR originated in a man between 18 and 35 years old in good health. The CDR3 sequence: CASSYSDRGLNSPLHF. DNA of the CDR3: TGTGCCAGCAGTTACTCGGACAGGGGGCTGAATTCACCCCTCCACTTT.